This T cell receptor beta chain was recorded in a study of metastatic and nonmetastatic thyroid tumors. This clone ranks as medium-sized. The antigen remains unidentified. TCRdb reprocessed the PCR reads via MiXCR. The sample lists roughly 15,000 clones; approximately 19% were seen once. Study-wide findings and caveats: According to reports, the diversity of TCR beta was significantly higher in malignant thyroid tumors than in benign nodules, and this held in both blood and tumor samples.

The V gene's germline CDR1 is SGHRS and CDR2 YFSETQ. V lost 4 bases and J 2 bases, leaving 10 bases between the germline ends. The CDR3 length is 13 residues. Among the patients, none had received any treatment before thyroid surgery. The TCR sequence derives from a female donor with papillary thyroid cancer or a benign thyroid nodule (not recorded which). Some clones in this sample may be carry-over from other donors' samples. The chain links TRBV5-1 to TRBJ2-7, with a weak D call TRBD1 (5 bases). Sequencing used blood. Written as DNA, the CDR3 is TGCGCCAGCAGCGTGGACAACCCCTACGAGCAGTACTTC. Translated: CASSVDNPYEQYF. The full variable domain, with the rest looked up from reference TRBV5-1 and TRBJ2-7, is KAGVTQTPRYLIKTRGQQVTLSCSPISGHRSVSWYQQTPGQGLQFLFEYFSETQRNKGNFPGRFSGRQFSNSRSEMNVSTLELGDSALYLCASSVDNPYEQYFGPGTRLTVT.